The clone carrying this TCR beta chain occurred once. Antigen specificity is unknown. This sample is part of a study of cytomegalovirus exposure and HLA in healthy donors. General study points: Some segments of the V type, notably TRBV6-2 and TRBV6-3, were excluded as indistinguishable. CMV serostatus alone was available as immune exposure information. In vitro checks showed that three CMV-associated chains really do target CMV antigens.

CDR1 and CDR2 (germline): SGDLS, YYNGEE. The germline V and J ends were trimmed by 4 bases and 5 bases, with 21 bases remaining between them. This CDR3 is 16 amino acids long. This PCR relied on a set of 60 Vbeta primers and 13 Jbeta primers. The data were produced by immunoSEQ multiplex PCR, yet TCRdb's version contains in-frame clones alone and is incomplete. The sample records around 150,000 clones, approximately 82% being singletons. All donors participated as healthy donors of bone marrow. The material sequenced was PBMCs. This rearrangement joins TRBV9 to TRBJ2-5; possibly TRBD2 for D (7 bases). The sequence came from a male donor in good health and CMV-seronegative. This chain's CDR3 is CASSPGGGVLMETQYF. The CDR3 DNA reads as TGTGCCAGCAGCCCCGGAGGGGGGGTGTTAATGGAGACCCAGTACTTC. The full variable domain, with the rest looked up from reference TRBV9 and TRBJ2-5, is DSGVTQTPKHLITATGQRVTLRCSPRSGDLSVYWYQQSLDQGLQFLIQYYNGEERAKGNILERFSAQQFPDLHSELNLSSLELGDSALYFCASSPGGGVLMETQYFGPGTRLLVL.